The 17 T cell receptor beta chains listed next were all sequenced from one sample in a study of T-cell memory formation after mild COVID-19. A single record per CDR3 protein comes from TCRdb applying MiXCR to the 5' RACE reads. The sample lists 210,000 or so distinct CDR3 sequences, 27% occurring once. The sequenced sample was PBMCs or a T cell subset sorted from them (not recorded which). These receptors were taken from an adult woman who had mild COVID-19 (a few samples of this study predate the infection). Cell type and time point are not known.

This clonotype was counted only a few times. CDR3 region: CATSGQGRVNEQFF. The CDR3 nucleotides are TGTGCCACCAGCGGGCAAGGACGGGTCAATGAGCAGTTCTTC. J is TRBJ2-1 and V is TRBV15; D not certain. Deletions cut 5 bases from V and 6 bases from J, with 14 bases between. The CDR3 runs 14 residues. From germline, CDR1 is LNHNV and CDR2 YYDKDF (reference sequence).

This clonotype occurred a few times. The V gene is TRBV7-2, the J gene TRBJ2-1; 11 bases line up with TRBD2. The CDR3 sequence is 15 residues long. Germline-derived CDR1 and CDR2 are SGHTA and FQGNSA. V lost 5 bases and J lost 4; bases outside the gene matches: 4. In DNA, the CDR3 is TGTGCCAGCAGCAGTAGCGGGGGGGCTTACAATGAGCAGTTCTTC. Translated: CASSSSGGAYNEQFF.

The chain employs TRBV19 and TRBJ2-7; D remains unclear. V was pared by 10 bases and J by 0 bases, with 13 bases between. There are 13 residues in the CDR3. Germline V gene data show CDR1 as LNHDA and CDR2 as SQIVND (reference sequence). CDR3 amino acids: CATRTESSYEQYF. The DNA of the CDR3 is TGTGCCACTAGGACGGAGAGCTCCTACGAGCAGTACTTC. Combining the CDR3 with reference TRBV19 and TRBJ2-7 gives the whole variable domain DGGITQSPKYLFRKEGQNVTLSCEQNLNHDAMYWYRQDPGQGLRLIYYSQIVNDFQKGDIAEGYSVSREKKESFPLTVTSAQKNPTAFYLCATRTESSYEQYFGPGTRLTVT.

The chain links TRBV20-1 to TRBJ2-7, with TRBD1 matching 8 bases. V lost 3 bases to trimming and J lost 3 bases; unmatched junction nucleotides: 10. This CDR3 is built from 15 residues. Per the germline V gene, CDR1 is DFQATT and CDR2 is SNEGSKA (reference sequence). The CDR3 loop reads CSASDGQGMFYEQYF. DNA for the CDR3: TGCAGTGCTAGTGACGGACAGGGCATGTTCTACGAGCAGTACTTC.

This clonotype was recorded a few times. The chain employs TRBV29-1 and TRBJ2-5, with a possible D match to TRBD2 (8 bases). There are 15 residues in the CDR3. V was clipped by 2 bases and J by 2 bases, with 15 bases between them. The germline V gene has CDR1 SQVTM and CDR2 ANQGSEA. In nucleotides, the CDR3 is TGCAGCGTTGAAAGTAGCGGGACAGATCAAGAGACCCAGTACTTC. Its translation: CSVESSGTDQETQYF.

This chain connects TRBV19 to TRBJ2-3, with D maybe TRBD2 (6 bases). This CDR3 has 15 residues. In germline, CDR1 is LNHDA, CDR2 SQIVND (reference sequence). Deletions cut 9 bases from V and 5 bases from J, with 21 bases between. CDR3 bases: TGTGCCAGCTCCCCCCGGGACTTCGGAGGAGATACGCAGTATTTT. This encodes CASSPRDFGGDTQYF.

The J gene is TRBJ2-3, the V gene TRBV20-1; 12 bases are a match to TRBD2. The CDR3 is 16 residues long. V shed 5 bases and J 2 bases; nucleotides not matched to a gene: 8. The germline V gene has CDR1 DFQATT and CDR2 SNEGSKA (reference sequence). CDR3 sequence: CSAGTSGRTSTDTQYF. CDR3 coding DNA: TGCAGTGCTGGAACTAGCGGGAGGACCTCCACAGATACGCAGTATTTT.

The rearrangement links TRBV29-1 to TRBJ2-3; 8 bases match TRBD1. This CDR3 spans 15 amino acids. J gave up 1 base and V 3 bases, and 6 bases lay outside the gene matches. Germline CDR1 is SQVTM and CDR2 is ANQGSEA. Here the CDR3 DNA reads TGCAGCGTTGATGGCGGGACAGGACGCACAGATACGCAGTATTTT. Translating gives CSVDGGTGRTDTQYF.

The V gene is TRBV11-2, the J gene TRBJ1-5; 7 bases align to TRBD1. The CDR3 spans 14 residues. The germline gives CDR1 SGHAT, CDR2 FQNNGV. V lost 5 bases to trimming and J lost 5 bases; unmatched junction nucleotides: 6. The CDR3 DNA reads TGTGCCAGCAGCCCAGGGGGGAGGGATCAGCCCCAGCATTTT. Translation: CASSPGGRDQPQHF. Variable domain in full (rest from reference TRBV11-2 and TRBJ1-5): EAGVAQSPRYKIIEKRQSVAFWCNPISGHATLYWYQQILGQGPKLLIQFQNNGVVDDSQLPKDRFSAERLKGVDSTLKIQPAKLEDSAVYLCASSPGGRDQPQHFGDGTRLSIL.

This clonotype appeared many times. The rearrangement links TRBV7-9 to TRBJ2-5; D is ambiguous. The CDR3 has 13 amino acids. Germline values: CDR1 SEHNR, CDR2 FQNEAQ (reference sequence). V was cut by 4 bases and J by 5 bases, with 11 bases left in between. This chain's CDR3 is CASSSRSFETQYF. As DNA, the CDR3 is TGTGCCAGCAGCTCGCGGTCTTTTGAGACCCAGTACTTC.

This clonotype was observed a handful of times. The chain recombines TRBV5-1 with TRBJ1-4, with no clear D. V was clipped by 0 bases and J by 9 bases, with 15 bases between them. The germline gives CDR1 SGHRS, CDR2 YFSETQ. The CDR3 runs 15 residues. CDR3 residues: CASSLAARPEKKLFF. CDR3 sequence (DNA): TGCGCCAGCAGCTTGGCCGCGAGGCCCGAAAAAAAACTGTTTTTT.

The rearrangement joins TRBV12-3 or TRBV12-4 to TRBJ2-5; D perhaps matches TRBD2 (5 bases). The length of the CDR3 is 13 residues. Trimming pared 6 bases from V and 2 bases from J, leaving 10 bases between. The CDR3 protein is CASRPTGQETQYF. CDR3 coding DNA: TGTGCCAGCAGACCGACGGGGCAAGAGACCCAGTACTTC.

This chain links TRBV30 with TRBJ1-2; a possible D gene is TRBD1 (5 bases). V lost 6 bases, J lost 4 bases, and 21 bases lay in between. The CDR3 runs to 15 residues. CDR1 is GTSNPN and CDR2 is SVGIG in the germline V gene (reference sequence). The CDR3 loop reads CACPITAGSLYGYTF. Written as DNA, the CDR3 is TGTGCCTGCCCGATAACGGCAGGGTCGCTCTATGGCTACACCTTC.

This clonotype has only a few counts. This CDR3 is CATSDSLGQGTYEQYF. The DNA of the CDR3 is TGTGCCACCAGTGATTCGTTGGGACAGGGAACCTACGAGCAGTACTTC. The rearrangement joins TRBV24-1 to TRBJ2-7; 9 nucleotides align to TRBD1. Germline V gives CDR1 KGHDR, CDR2 SFDVKD. V shed 2 bases and J 2 bases; nucleotides not matched to a gene: 6. There are 16 residues in the CDR3.

The J gene is TRBJ2-1, the V gene TRBV7-9; TRBD2 aligns across 8 bases. Germline CDR1 reads SEHNR; CDR2 reads FQNEAQ (reference sequence). The CDR3 consists of 15 residues. After removal of 4 bases from V and 3 bases from J, the junction contained 5 bases not matched to a gene. Here the CDR3 DNA reads TGTGCCAGCAGCTCCCGGGGGGGCGTCTACAATGAGCAGTTCTTC. Residues: CASSSRGGVYNEQFF.

This clonotype was counted between two and nine times. V and J are TRBV15 and TRBJ2-1; weak D call: TRBD2 (6 bases). V lost 3 bases, J lost 7 bases, and 13 bases lay in between. In germline, CDR1 is LNHNV, CDR2 YYDKDF (reference sequence). This CDR3 spans 14 amino acids. This chain's CDR3 is CATSSMVGGNEQFF. The CDR3 DNA sequence: TGTGCCACCAGCAGCATGGTAGGAGGGAATGAGCAGTTCTTC.

This clonotype has a handful of counts. This chain links TRBV9 with TRBJ2-3, with 7 bases identical to TRBD2. Germline CDR1 is SGDLS and CDR2 is YYNGEE. The CDR3 runs 14 residues. Trimming removed 4 bases from V and 4 bases from J; junction bases left unmatched: 6. As DNA, the CDR3 is TGTGCCAGCAGCCCTAGCGGAGGGCCAGATACGCAGTATTTT. Protein sequence: CASSPSGGPDTQYF.